This TCR beta chain came from a study of T-cell memory formation after mild COVID-19. Study details: Most TCR clusters belonged to a single donor. Overall study findings and caveats: Pre-infection memory carried some responding clones, suggesting that cross-reactive memory joined.

CDR3 length equals 16 residues. In germline, CDR1 is GTSNPN, CDR2 SVGIG (reference sequence). The V and J ends lost 0 bases and 6 bases, in that order; junction bases with no gene match: 10. The table lists this clonotype with a few counts. Its antigen is not identified. Constant-segment primers served in 5'RACE that generated TCR alpha and TCR beta cDNA libraries bearing sample barcodes and UMIs. TCRdb re-derived calls from the 5' RACE reads in MiXCR, one entry per CDR3 protein. The data show 190,000 or so distinct CDR3 sequences, with under 30% seen just once and approximately 10% held by the top ten.

The sequence came from an adult woman who had mild COVID-19 (a few samples of this study predate the infection). Cell type and time point are not known. Material: PBMCs or a T cell subset sorted from them (not recorded which). The rearrangement links TRBV30 to TRBJ1-2; 10 positions match TRBD1. CDR3 sequence (DNA): TGTGCCTGGAGTGTACTCGGAGGGACAGGGGTGAATGGCTACACCTTC. It encodes CAWSVLGGTGVNGYTF. The whole variable domain, filled in from reference TRBV30 and TRBJ1-2, reads SQTIHQWPATLVQPVGSPLSLECTVEGTSNPNLYWYRQAAGRGLQLLFYSVGIGQISSEVPQNLSASRPQDRQFILSSKKLLLSDSGFYLCAWSVLGGTGVNGYTFGSGTRLTVV.